Below are 14 T cell receptor beta chains sequenced from a single sample in a study of tumor-infiltrating lymphocytes in primary liver carcinoma. TCR beta cDNA was prepared out of about 510 ng total RNA by means of a constant-region primer. Three nested multiplex PCR rounds of slightly modified ARM-PCR generated TCR beta libraries. The two initial PCR rounds, around 10 cycles each, used TRBV1-TRBV30 forward and C-beta reverse primers. TCRdb redid the calling of the multiplex PCR reads with MiXCR, one entry per CDR3 protein. The sample consists of 55,000 or so distinct CDR3 sequences, 55% to 75% of them appearing once. Co-extraction of RNA and DNA was performed on 20-30 mg of unsorted bulk tissue. Sequenced sample: liver tumor tissue from sampling region 2. Subset specified: tumor region T2, inferior pole. The receptors were gathered from a middle-aged man with primary liver carcinoma and hepatitis B virus infection.

Concerning this clonotype itself: Without the conserved terminal phenylalanine or tryptophan, this CDR3 likely stems from a read error. The chain recombines TRBV11-1 with TRBJ2-1; possibly TRBD2 for D (6 bases). Germline CDR1 is SGHAT and CDR2 is FQDESV (reference sequence). There are 19 residues in the CDR3. V lost 5 bases, J lost 7 bases, and 30 bases lay in between. The CDR3 protein is CASSTGGTVKSPIRNEQFV. The CDR3 DNA sequence: TGTGCCAGCAGCACAGGCGGGACTGTCAAGTCTCCTATCAGGAATGAGCAGTTCGTC.

This clonotype appeared once. At one boundary the junction diverges from the germline segment, which might be a read error. The chain carries TRBV5-4 and TRBJ2-7; TRBD2 matches at 7 bases. Germline V CDR1 and CDR2: SGHNT, YYREEE (reference sequence). CDR3 length equals 14 residues. The CDR3 loop reads CASTWDYRPYEQYF. CDR3 coding DNA: TGTGCCAGCACCTGGGACTACAGACCCTACGAGCAGTATTTC.

With respect to this clonotype: A junction end diverges from the germline sequence, so it may reflect a read error. The V call is TRBV6-2 or TRBV6-3, the J call TRBJ2-4; D unclear. This CDR3 comprises 14 residues. Germline assignment: CDR1 MNHEY and CDR2 SVGEGT. In DNA, the CDR3 is TGTGCCTGCAGTTTGGAACCAGCCAAAAACATTCAGTACTTC. Amino acids: CACSLEPAKNIQYF.

V is TRBV11-2 and J is TRBJ2-5, with TRBD2 as a possible D gene (5 bases). The CDR3 is made up of 14 amino acids. The germline V and J ends were trimmed by 2 bases and 4 bases, with 11 bases remaining between them. From germline, CDR1 is SGHAT and CDR2 FQNNGV. The CDR3 region is CASSLTVAGETQYF. The DNA for the CDR3 is TGTGCCAGCAGCTTAACAGTGGCGGGAGAGACCCAGTACTTC.

A note on this clonotype: Relative to the germline gene, one junction end is altered; a read error may explain this. The gene calls are TRBV4-1 and TRBJ2-7; 8 nucleotides line up with TRBD1. Germline assignment: CDR1 MGHRA and CDR2 YSYEKL. This CDR3 comprises 16 residues. The chain's CDR3 is CASSRAGTGFSYEQHF. DNA of the CDR3: TGTGCCAGCAGCCGTGCCGGGACAGGCTTCTCCTACGAGCAGCACTTC.

Comments on this clonotype: One end of the junction fails to match germline, which may point to a read error. V and J are TRBV5-4 and TRBJ2-1, with 9 bases aligning to TRBD1. The CDR3 extends over 14 amino acids. Germline V gene lookup returns CDR1 SGHNT and CDR2 YYREEE (reference sequence). The CDR3, as DNA: TGTGCCAGCAGCCCGGGACAGGGTAGGAATGGGCAGTTCTTC. Encoded protein: CASSPGQGRNGQFF.

Concerning this clonotype: A read error may account for a junction end that differs from germline. The chain links TRBV6-1 to TRBJ1-2; tentatively, D is TRBD1 (6 bases). This CDR3 comprises 15 residues. The germline CDR1 and CDR2 sequences are MNHNS and SASEGT. The CDR3 nucleotides are TGTGACAGCAGTGTCACAGGGAACGCTAACTATGGCTACACCTTC. Protein: CDSSVTGNANYGYTF.

The rearrangement links TRBV7-9 to TRBJ1-2; D remains unclear. CDR1 is SEHNR, CDR2 FQNEAQ, per germline (reference sequence). The CDR3 is 16 amino acids. CDR3 residues: CVSSPEGNLSQYGYTF. The CDR3 coding sequence is TGTGTTAGCAGCCCCGAGGGCAATCTGTCCCAGTATGGCTACACCTTC.

Comments on this clonotype: The junction departs from germline at one end; a sequencing error may be responsible. This chain uses TRBV11-1 with TRBJ2-1, with D uncertain. The CDR3 covers 17 residues. Germline V gene sequence: CDR1 SGHAT, CDR2 FQDESV (reference sequence). CDR3 DNA: TGTGTCAGCACCATCGAGCCCGGGTTACACTCCTACAATGAGCAATTCTTC. As protein: CVSTIEPGLHSYNEQFF.

This clonotype was counted ten times or more. J is TRBJ2-7 and V is TRBV12-5, with 7 bases lining up with TRBD2. This CDR3 is built from 17 residues. The V gene's germline CDR1 is LGHNT and CDR2 FRNRAP. The V segment lost 2 bases and the J segment 3 bases; nucleotides outside the gene matches: 13. CDR3 amino acids: CASGLIPGTKRDYEQYF. The CDR3 DNA is TGTGCTAGTGGTTTGATACCGGGGACTAAGAGGGACTACGAGCAGTACTTC.

This clonotype was detected a few times. This chain connects TRBV5-1 to TRBJ2-3; weak D call: TRBD1 (6 bases). V lost 4 bases, J lost 5 bases, and 14 bases lay in between. This CDR3 region has 14 residues. Germline V gene data show CDR1 as SGHRS and CDR2 as YFSETQ. As DNA, the CDR3 is TGCGCCAGCAGCGCAGGGGCTGAAGTAGATACGCAGTATTTT. It specifies CASSAGAEVDTQYF.

Turning to this clonotype: It may be a read error: a sequence one base away is much more abundant. The chain is built from TRBV11-2 and TRBJ1-1, with a weak D call TRBD1 (6 bases). There are 13 residues in the CDR3. CDR1 is SGHAT, CDR2 FQNNGV, per germline. CDR3 bases: TGTGCCGGCAGCTTAGCTACCGGGACAAAAGCTTTCTTT. Translation: CAGSLATGTKAFF.

This sequence joins TRBV12-3 or TRBV12-4 and TRBJ1-2; 7 nucleotides align to TRBD1. The ends lost 6 bases at V and 8 bases at J; junction bases unmatched: 15. The CDR3 runs to 15 residues. This CDR3 is CASSLGEGANCGYTF. CDR3 bases: TGTGCCAGCAGCCTCGGAGAGGGGGCAAACTGCGGCTACACCTTC.

A note on this clonotype: An end of the junction does not agree with germline; a read error may underlie this. The chain is built from TRBV11-2 and TRBJ2-3; D not certain. The CDR3 runs 17 residues. The germline V gene encodes CDR1 SGHAT and CDR2 FQNNGV. The DNA of the CDR3 is TGTGCCAGCGACTTCGGGCAACGCCCAATAAGCACAGATACGCGGTATTTT. This translates into CASDFGQRPISTDTRYF.